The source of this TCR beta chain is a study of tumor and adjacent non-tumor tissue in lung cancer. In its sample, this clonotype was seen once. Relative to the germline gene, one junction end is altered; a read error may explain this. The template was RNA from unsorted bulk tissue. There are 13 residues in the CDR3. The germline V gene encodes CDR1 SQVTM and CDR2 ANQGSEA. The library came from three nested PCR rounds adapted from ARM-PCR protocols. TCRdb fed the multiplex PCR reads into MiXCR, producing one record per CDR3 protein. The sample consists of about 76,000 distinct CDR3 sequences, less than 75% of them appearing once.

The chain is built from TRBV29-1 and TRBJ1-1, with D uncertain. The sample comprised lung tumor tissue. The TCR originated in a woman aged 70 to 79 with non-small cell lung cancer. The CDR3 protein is CSVVKPENTGAFF. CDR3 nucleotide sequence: TGCAGCGTTGTGAAGCCAGAGAACACTGGAGCTTTCTTT.